The next 32 T cell receptor beta chains were all read from a single sample in a study of untreated major depressive disorder. Repertoires were generated with immunoSEQ multiplex PCR, while TCRdb's copy carries only in-frame clones and drops some. The table has roughly 25,000 clones, 90% to 95% seen once. Antigens of these TCRs are unknown. Regarding the study as a whole: CD4+ T cells from depressed patients used TRBV05-01 (Vbeta 5.1) more often than controls.

The sequenced sample consisted of CD4+ T cells from PBMCs. The receptor set was obtained from a woman between 25 and 40 years old with major depressive disorder.

This chain joins TRBV7-2 and TRBJ1-3; D unresolved. V was cut by 1 base and J by 5 bases, with 9 bases left in between. CDR1 and CDR2 from the germline V gene are SGHTA and FQGNSA. The CDR3 consists of 14 residues. DNA for the CDR3: TGTGCCAGCAGCTTAGAACCGAGGAGAAACACCATATATTTT. The encoded protein is CASSLEPRRNTIYF.

V is TRBV4-3 and J is TRBJ1-1; tentative D call: TRBD1 (5 bases). CDR1 and CDR2 from the germline V gene are LGHNA and YSLEER. CDR3 size: 12 residues. Deletions cut 0 bases from V and 11 bases from J, with 10 bases between. CDR3 loop: CASSQDRGDAFF. The CDR3 DNA is TGCGCCAGCAGCCAAGATCGAGGGGACGCTTTCTTT.

The rearrangement links TRBV6-1 to TRBJ1-1, with D tentatively TRBD1 (6 bases). The V gene lost 2 bases and the J gene lost 7 bases, with 11 bases spanning the gap. Per germline, CDR1 MNHNS and CDR2 SASEGT. This CDR3 has 13 amino acids. The CDR3 is CASSEQGRSEAFF. CDR3 DNA sequence: TGTGCCAGCAGTGAACAGGGGCGCAGTGAAGCTTTCTTT.

The genes are TRBV2 and TRBJ1-2, with D possibly matching TRBD1 (6 bases). The CDR3 spans 15 residues. V lost 6 bases to trimming and J lost 7 bases, with 21 bases between them. The germline V gene encodes CDR1 SNHLY and CDR2 FYNNEI. The CDR3 DNA follows: TGTGCCAGCAGGGTGGACAGTAATCCCTCTGGTGGCTACACCTTC. This codes for CASRVDSNPSGGYTF. The variable domain in full, with the rest retrieved from reference TRBV2 and TRBJ1-2, is EPEVTQTPSHQVTQMGQEVILRCVPISNHLYFYWYRQILGQKVEFLVSFYNNEISEKSEIFDDQFSVERPDGSNFTLKIRSTKLEDSAMYFCASRVDSNPSGGYTFGSGTRLTVV.

The rearrangement joins TRBV2 to TRBJ2-2, with D possibly being TRBD1 (5 bases). The CDR3 loop spans 13 amino acids. CDR1 and CDR2 from the germline V gene are SNHLY and FYNNEI. V gave up 6 bases and J gave up 2 bases, with 7 bases separating them. Here the CDR3 reads CASSQGNTGELFF. As DNA, the CDR3 is TGTGCCAGCAGCCAGGGTAACACCGGGGAGCTGTTTTTT.

This clone has just one count. The chain carries TRBV28 and TRBJ1-2; the D is unclear. V was pared by 0 bases and J by 4 bases, with 9 bases between. The CDR3 totals 14 residues. CDR1 is MDHEN and CDR2 is SYDVKM in the germline V gene. Written as DNA, the CDR3 is TGTGCCAGCAGTTTATGGGAACGAAGCTATGGCTACACCTTC. Residues: CASSLWERSYGYTF.

The chain links TRBV5-1 to TRBJ2-5; D not certain. Per the germline V gene, CDR1 is SGHRS and CDR2 is YFSETQ. This CDR3 is 13 amino acids long. Trimming removed 2 bases from V and 3 bases from J, with 8 bases in between. The CDR3 sequence: CASSFGLEETQYF. CDR3 bases: TGCGCCAGCAGCTTCGGGCTGGAAGAGACCCAGTACTTC.

The V gene is TRBV6-1, the J gene TRBJ2-1; maybe TRBD2 (6 bases). With 6 bases removed from V and 4 bases from J, the gap between germline ends came to 16 bases. Germline CDR1 is MNHNS and CDR2 is SASEGT. The CDR3 spans 15 residues. The CDR3 nucleotides read TGTGCCAGCAGGTCGGAGGGGTTGTTATACAATGAGCAGTTCTTC. Its protein is CASRSEGLLYNEQFF.

This chain connects TRBV6-1 to TRBJ2-5; TRBD2 is a possible D gene (6 bases). Looked up from germline, CDR1 is MNHNS and CDR2 is SASEGT. CDR3 length: 13 amino acids. V was pared by 4 bases and J by 2 bases, with 8 bases between. In nucleotides, the CDR3 is TGTGCCAGCAGTGGGGACTTACAAGAGACCCAGTACTTC. It is translated as CASSGDLQETQYF.

The genes are TRBV6-5 and TRBJ1-1, with D uncertain. CDR1 is MNHEY and CDR2 is SVGAGI in the germline V gene. V was pared by 4 bases and J by 0 bases, with 9 bases between. The CDR3 has 14 amino acids. The CDR3 region is CASSSAELNTEAFF. In nucleotides, the CDR3 is TGTGCCAGCAGTTCTGCAGAACTGAACACTGAAGCTTTCTTT.

The gene calls are TRBV6-1 and TRBJ2-5; possibly TRBD1 or TRBD2 for D (5 bases each). The CDR3 runs to 16 residues. Trimming removed 4 bases from V and 4 bases from J, with 19 bases in between. Germline V gene data show CDR1 as MNHNS and CDR2 as SASEGT. CDR3 region: CASSGQPTPGGETQYF. CDR3 sequence (DNA): TGTGCCAGCAGTGGACAGCCCACTCCCGGAGGAGAGACCCAGTACTTC.

The J gene is TRBJ2-6, the V gene TRBV4-1; D is perhaps TRBD2 (6 bases). CDR3 size: 18 residues. Germline V gene sequence: CDR1 MGHRA, CDR2 YSYEKL. The V and J ends lost 0 bases and 0 bases respectively, with 12 bases between them. CDR3 sequence (DNA): TGCGCCAGCAGCCAAGACGGTGCGGGGATCTCTGGGGCCAACGTCCTGACTTTC. It encodes CASSQDGAGISGANVLTF.

The rearrangement joins TRBV28 to TRBJ1-5; 7 bases align to TRBD1. In germline, CDR1 is MDHEN, CDR2 SYDVKM. Trimming took 5 bases from V and 6 from J; bases not matched to a gene: 16. CDR3 size: 17 residues. The CDR3 sequence is CASSPVTGWDVFQPQHF. The CDR3 coding sequence is TGTGCCAGCAGTCCTGTGACAGGGTGGGATGTTTTTCAGCCCCAGCATTTT.

This sequence joins TRBV7-2 and TRBJ1-3; no definite D call. Trimming stripped 4 bases from V and 1 base from J, with 14 bases between. The germline V gene has CDR1 SGHTA and CDR2 FQGNSA. The CDR3 sequence is 16 residues long. CDR3: CASSYHVGLSGNTIYF. CDR3 nucleotide sequence: TGTGCCAGCAGCTACCATGTGGGCCTGTCTGGAAACACCATATATTTT.

This clone has just a few counts. The chain links TRBV29-1 to TRBJ1-1; D unclear. V was shortened by 7 bases and J by 5 bases, with 8 bases between the two germline ends. Per germline, CDR1 SQVTM and CDR2 ANQGSEA. The CDR3 is 10 amino acids. The DNA of the CDR3 is TGCAGCGCGGCGGGGACTGAAGCTTTCTTT. It encodes CSAAGTEAFF.

This clone has a single count. V gene TRBV7-8 combines with J gene TRBJ1-5; D gene ambiguous. Germline V lookup: CDR1 SGHVS, CDR2 FQNEAQ. With 1 base removed from V and 3 bases from J, the gap between germline ends came to 7 bases. This CDR3 has 14 amino acids. The CDR3 coding sequence is TGTGCCAGCAGCTTAGGGACCCTCAATCAGCCCCAGCATTTT. It specifies CASSLGTLNQPQHF.

The V call is TRBV4-1, the J call TRBJ2-1; 9 nucleotides line up with TRBD2. V shed 1 base and J 0 bases; nucleotides not matched to a gene: 4. The CDR3 consists of 17 residues. CDR1 and CDR2 from the germline V gene are MGHRA and YSYEKL. The CDR3: CASSQGAGGSSYNEQFF. The CDR3 DNA reads TGCGCCAGCAGCCAAGGGGCGGGGGGGAGCTCCTACAATGAGCAGTTCTTC.

This clone was seen only once. The chain joins TRBV4-2 to TRBJ1-4; 12 nucleotides match TRBD1. Germline V gene lookup returns CDR1 LGHNA and CDR2 YNFKEQ. This CDR3 is 14 amino acids long. Trimming cost V 6 bases and J 8 bases; bases outside gene matches: 4. CDR3 DNA: TGTGCCAGCAGTCCCGGGACAGGGGGCGAAAAACTGTTTTTT. Translated, it gives CASSPGTGGEKLFF.

Comment on this clone: At one end, the junction sequence differs from germline, possibly due to a read error. The chain employs TRBV7-8 and TRBJ2-1; D unclear. The germline V gene has CDR1 SGHVS and CDR2 FQNEAQ. This CDR3 contains 16 residues. The CDR3 DNA sequence: TGTGCCAGCAGCTTAAAGAGCCCCCCCTCCGACAATGAGCAGTTCTTC. This codes for CASSLKSPPSDNEQFF.

V usage is TRBV11-3 and J usage is TRBJ2-1, with D unclear. V lost 7 bases, J lost 15 bases, and 16 bases lay in between. In germline, CDR1 is SGHNT, CDR2 YENEEA. The CDR3 is made up of 11 amino acids. CDR3 residues: CASTQEGMVFF. The CDR3 DNA sequence: TGTGCCAGCACCCAAGAAGGGATGGTGTTCTTC.

Worth noting for this clone: At one of its ends the junction is not consistent with the germline gene, which may arise from a read error. The chain recombines TRBV7-2 with TRBJ2-2, with D tentatively TRBD2 (5 bases). This CDR3 is 14 amino acids long. Germline CDR1 SGHTA, CDR2 FQGNSA. The CDR3 coding sequence is TGTGCCAGCACCTTAGTTCCAGCGGCCGGGGAGCTGTTTTTT. Protein sequence: CASTLVPAAGELFF.

The CDR3 reads CASRQDRLNTGELFF. The CDR3 nucleotides are TGTGCCAGCAGGCAGGACAGGCTGAACACCGGGGAGCTGTTTTTT. The chain combines TRBV2 with TRBJ2-2, with 7 bases matching TRBD1. The germline gives CDR1 SNHLY, CDR2 FYNNEI. The CDR3 is 15 residues long. J lost 1 base, V lost 6 bases, and 5 bases had no gene match.

The genes are TRBV6-5 and TRBJ2-7; 7 positions agree with TRBD1. V gave up 7 bases and J gave up 5 bases; unmatched junction bases: 2. The CDR3 has 11 amino acids. The V gene's germline CDR1 is MNHEY and CDR2 SVGAGI. The CDR3 DNA is TGTGCCAGCATGCAGGGGGACGAGCAGTACTTC. Protein product: CASMQGDEQYF.

The chain uses TRBV7-2 and TRBJ2-4; a possible D gene is TRBD2 (5 bases). V dropped 2 bases and J dropped 3 bases, with 17 bases sitting between them. Germline CDR1 and CDR2: SGHTA and FQGNSA. This CDR3 region has 17 residues. CDR3 in amino acids: CASSLTPGSGGKNIQYF. DNA for the CDR3: TGTGCCAGCAGCTTAACGCCTGGCTCCGGAGGCAAAAACATTCAGTACTTC.

The J gene is TRBJ1-4, the V gene TRBV18, with D possibly matching TRBD1 (5 bases). V was shortened by 6 bases and J by 7 bases, with 12 bases between the two germline ends. This CDR3 spans 13 amino acids. Looked up from germline, CDR1 is KGHSH and CDR2 is LQKENI. The CDR3 spells CASSGQGVEKLFF. Written as DNA, the CDR3 is TGTGCCAGCTCTGGGCAGGGAGTTGAAAAACTGTTTTTT.

V and J are TRBV14 and TRBJ1-2; D ambiguous. This CDR3 comprises 15 residues. Trimming pared 0 bases from V and 8 bases from J, leaving 16 bases between. CDR1 is SGHDN, CDR2 FVKESK, per germline. The DNA for the CDR3 is TGTGCCAGCAGCCAAGATGCCTTGGGTCGCGGCGGCTACACCTTC. Protein: CASSQDALGRGGYTF.

V usage is TRBV6-5 and J usage is TRBJ2-1, with TRBD2 as a possible D gene (5 bases). The CDR3 has 14 residues. Trimming shortened V by 0 bases and J by 6 bases, and 9 bases separated the two germline ends. Germline loops: CDR1 MNHEY, CDR2 SVGAGI. The CDR3 DNA follows: TGTGCCAGCAGTTACTCGTCCGGGATCAATGAGCAGTTCTTC. As protein: CASSYSSGINEQFF.

V and J are TRBV27 and TRBJ1-2; perhaps TRBD1 as D (6 bases). V lost 4 bases and J lost 3, with 15 bases in between. There are 15 residues in the CDR3. Looked up from germline, CDR1 is MNHEY and CDR2 is SMNVEV (reference sequence). The CDR3 region is CASSSLRRGDYGYTF. In DNA form, the CDR3 reads TGTGCCAGCAGTTCCCTGCGGAGGGGGGACTATGGCTACACCTTC.

The rearrangement links TRBV7-3 to TRBJ1-6; maybe TRBD1 (6 bases). Germline CDR1 is SGHTA and CDR2 is FQGTGA. The CDR3 length is 13 residues. Trimming took off 5 bases at V and 7 bases at J, with 9 bases between the two ends. This chain's CDR3 is CASSPTGNSPLHF. The CDR3, as DNA: TGTGCCAGCAGCCCAACAGGGAATTCACCCCTCCACTTT.

The gene calls are TRBV28 and TRBJ2-5, with TRBD2 matching over 10 bases. The CDR3 has 15 amino acids. V was pared by 4 bases and J by 5 bases, with 7 bases of the junction left unmatched. Per the germline V gene, CDR1 is MDHEN and CDR2 is SYDVKM. The CDR3: CASSYLAGGRETQYF. The CDR3 DNA sequence: TGTGCCAGCAGTTATTTAGCGGGGGGTCGGGAGACCCAGTACTTC.

J is TRBJ2-3 and V is TRBV2, with D hard to call. Trimming cost V 2 bases and J 3 bases, with 9 bases left between them. Germline V lookup: CDR1 SNHLY, CDR2 FYNNEI. This CDR3 is 14 amino acids long. The CDR3 sequence: CASSEFLGTDTQYF. CDR3 nucleotide sequence: TGTGCCAGCAGTGAATTCCTTGGGACAGATACGCAGTATTTT.

The chain carries TRBV5-1 and TRBJ1-4; TRBD1 is a possible D gene (5 bases). Trimming removed 1 base from V and 7 bases from J, with 14 bases in between. The CDR3 consists of 15 residues. The germline V gene has CDR1 SGHRS and CDR2 YFSETQ. CDR3 protein: CASSLSGAGSEKLFF. CDR3 in DNA: TGCGCCAGCAGCTTGTCTGGGGCAGGGTCTGAAAAACTGTTTTTT.